This is a list of T cell receptor beta chains from one sample in a study of blood T cell repertoires in COVID-19. Generated by immunoSEQ multiplex PCR, the TCRdb table keeps only in-frame clones and is missing some. The sample lists about 210,000 clones; 75% to 85% were seen once. The sequenced sample consisted of peripheral blood. Receptor source: a man aged 60-69 years with acute or convalescent COVID-19. CDR3s include the opening cysteine and the closing phenylalanine or tryptophan. A D gene is named only where the DNA matches it firmly. Not all rows give a size; the values are once, few, many and, for expanded clones, a class.

v_gene	j_gene	d_gene	abundance	CDR3nt	CDR3aa
TRBV12-5	TRBJ1-1	-	-	TGTGCTAGTGGTTTCGCGGGGTACGTGGACACTGAAGCTTTCTTT	CASGFAGYVDTEAFF
TRBV29-1	TRBJ2-3	-	once	TGCAGCGTAGGGGTAAAGGGCACAGATACGCAGTATTTT	CSVGVKGTDTQYF
TRBV11-3	TRBJ2-5	-	-	TGTGCCAGCAGCCAAAGGAGGGGTGAAGAGACCCAGTACTTC	CASSQRRGEETQYF
TRBV6-2/TRBV6-3	TRBJ2-2	-	few	TGTGCCAGCAGTTACGGGGGCAGTGGGACCGGGGAGCTGTTTTTT	CASSYGGSGTGELFF
TRBV7-9	TRBJ1-3	-	once	TGTGCCAGCAGCACCGGGGGGTCTGGAAACACCATATATTTT	CASSTGGSGNTIYF
TRBV27	TRBJ2-2	-	once	TGTGCCAGCAGTCGGGACATAGACTTTAACACCGGGGAGCTGTTTTTT	CASSRDIDFNTGELFF
TRBV10-2	TRBJ2-1	-	-	TGCGCCAGCGAGCAGGGATCCTACAATGAGCAGTTCTTC	CASEQGSYNEQFF
TRBV12-5	TRBJ2-3	TRBD1	-	TGTGCTAGTGGTTTACGGACAGGGATCGGGGTTAGGGGCACAGATACGCAGTATTTT	CASGLRTGIGVRGTDTQYF
TRBV5-4	TRBJ1-1	TRBD1	-	TGTGCCAGCAGCGAGGGACAGGAGAACACTGAAGCTTTCTTT	CASSEGQENTEAFF
TRBV11-2	TRBJ2-1	-	once	TGTGCCAGCAGCTTAGATCGCAGGGCACTATTCTTC	CASSLDRRALFF
TRBV9	TRBJ1-1	-	-	TGTGCCAGCAGCGCCGGTACGGGAGGGGGTGAAGCTTTCTTT	CASSAGTGGGEAFF
TRBV14	TRBJ2-3	TRBD2	-	TGTGCCAGCAGCCAACCCCGACTAGCGATAGATACGCAGTATTTT	CASSQPRLAIDTQYF
TRBV30	TRBJ2-1	TRBD1	-	TGTGCCGGGGATGGTGGACGGGACAGGATTTACAATGAGCAGTTCTTC	CAGDGGRDRIYNEQFF
TRBV19	TRBJ2-7	-	-	TGTGCCACCGGACATTCCTCGACCTACGAGCAGTACTTC	CATGHSSTYEQYF
TRBV5-4	TRBJ2-3	-	-	TGTGCCAGCAGCCCCGACAGGTGGGATACGCAGTATTTT	CASSPDRWDTQYF
TRBV29-1	TRBJ2-1	TRBD1	-	TGCAGCGTTGAAGAAAGGACAGGTTACTACAATGAGCAGTTCTTC	CSVEERTGYYNEQFF
TRBV27	TRBJ2-7	-	-	TGTGCCTCGGGACAAGGACCCTCCTACGAGCAGTACTTC	CASGQGPSYEQYF
TRBV18	TRBJ2-2	-	-	TGTGCCAGCTCACCAGGGGCCCAATCGAGAACCGGGGAGCTGTTTTTT	CASSPGAQSRTGELFF
TRBV7-9	TRBJ2-7	TRBD1	-	TGTGCCAGCAGCTTAGGGGACAGGGGGCATGAGCAGTACTTC	CASSLGDRGHEQYF
TRBV5-1	TRBJ1-1	TRBD1	-	TGCGCCAGCAGCTCGACAGGGGACACTGAAGCTTTCTTT	CASSSTGDTEAFF
TRBV4-1	TRBJ1-6	-	-	TGCGCCAGCAGCCAAGATATAGGCGGGGGAGGCCTCCACTTT	CASSQDIGGGGLHF
TRBV6-1	TRBJ1-2	-	-	TGTGCCAGCAGTGAGGGGGGTACGCACGGCTACACCTTC	CASSEGGTHGYTF
TRBV11-2	TRBJ2-3	-	-	TGTGCCAGCAGCTTATGGTACACCGACACAGATACGCAGTATTTT	CASSLWYTDTDTQYF
TRBV5-6	TRBJ2-7	-	-	TGTGCCAGCAGCAAGGGGTTTTACGAGCAGTACTTC	CASSKGFYEQYF
TRBV28	TRBJ2-3	TRBD2	-	TGTGCCAGCCGCCGAGGCGGGAGTTATTCCTACACAGATACGCAGTATTTT	CASRRGGSYSYTDTQYF
TRBV9	TRBJ1-1	TRBD1	-	TGTGCCAGCAGCGTAGGGCACTGGACAGGGGACACTGAAGCTTTCTTT	CASSVGHWTGDTEAFF
TRBV14	TRBJ2-1	TRBD1	-	TGTGCCAGCAGCCCCTCCGGGACAGTATACAATGAGCAGTTCTTC	CASSPSGTVYNEQFF
TRBV5-8	TRBJ2-1	-	-	TGTGCCAGCAGCGGGAGGCGTGGGAGTGCTCCCCTGAATGAGCAGTTCTTC	CASSGRRGSAPLNEQFF
TRBV19	TRBJ1-5	TRBD1	-	TGTGCCAGTAGTATAAGTGCAGGGGGTCAGCCCCAGCATTTT	CASSISAGGQPQHF
TRBV6-6	TRBJ2-7	TRBD1	-	TGTGCCAGCAGTTACGACGGGACAGGGGTCTACGAGCAGTACTTC	CASSYDGTGVYEQYF
TRBV2	TRBJ1-1	-	many	TGTGCCAGCAGTCTCCAACAGGTTCGGGACACTGAAGCTTTCTTT	CASSLQQVRDTEAFF
TRBV7-6	TRBJ2-3	-	-	TGTGCCAGCAGCCCCGGAGGAGGGCCTGGAGATACGCAGTATTTT	CASSPGGGPGDTQYF
TRBV4-1	TRBJ2-1	TRBD2	-	TGCGCCAGCAGCCGTCGGACTAGCGGGTCCTACAATGAGCAGTTCTTC	CASSRRTSGSYNEQFF
TRBV19	TRBJ1-5	-	-	TGTGCCAGTAGTATAGAAGGGGTATATAGCAATCAGCCCCAGCATTTT	CASSIEGVYSNQPQHF
TRBV11-2	TRBJ2-7	TRBD1	-	TGTGCCAGCAGCCCAAGGACAGGGGCCCCCGAGCAGTACTTC	CASSPRTGAPEQYF
TRBV6-2/TRBV6-3	TRBJ1-2	-	-	TGTGCCAGCAGTATAGCTAACTATGGCTACACCTTC	CASSIANYGYTF
TRBV9	TRBJ2-1	-	-	TGTGCCAGCAGCGTAGAAGGGGACTCCTACAATGAGCAGTTCTTC	CASSVEGDSYNEQFF
TRBV29-1	TRBJ1-1	-	once	TGCAGCGTTGAACAGTCAGGGAGGGGAGCTTTCTTT	CSVEQSGRGAFF
TRBV29-1	TRBJ2-3	TRBD2	once	TGCAGCGTTATAGCGGGACGCGCAGATACGCAGTATTTT	CSVIAGRADTQYF
TRBV30	TRBJ1-4	TRBD1	-	TGTGCCTACAACGGAGGGACAGGGAATGAAAAACTGTTTTTT	CAYNGGTGNEKLFF
TRBV5-1	TRBJ2-1	-	few	TGCGCCAGCAGCTTAGTGGTGGGGAGCTCCTACAATGAGCAGTTCTTC	CASSLVVGSSYNEQFF
TRBV9	TRBJ2-1	-	-	TGTGCCAGCAGCGTAGGGTCAGGGGAGAGGAGGTACAATGAGCAGTTCTTC	CASSVGSGERRYNEQFF
TRBV6-5	TRBJ2-7	TRBD1	-	TGTGCCAGCTGCGACAGGGGGACCTCCTACGAGCAGTACTTC	CASCDRGTSYEQYF
TRBV4-1	TRBJ1-5	TRBD1	-	TGCGCCAGCAGCCGGTTCCAGGGGGTTAGCAATCAGCCCCAGCATTTT	CASSRFQGVSNQPQHF
TRBV7-3	TRBJ2-2	TRBD1	-	TGTGCCAGCAGCCACAGGGGACCCGCACCAACCGGGGAGCTGTTTTTT	CASSHRGPAPTGELFF
TRBV6-5	TRBJ2-7	TRBD1	-	TGTGCCAGCAACCTGGACAGGTACTCCTACGAGCAGTACTTC	CASNLDRYSYEQYF
TRBV20-1	TRBJ1-1	-	-	TGCAGTGCTAGTAAAGGACCGCAGGGAGGTTTAGGGTTCCAAGCTTTCTTT	CSASKGPQGGLGFQAFF
TRBV2	TRBJ1-4	TRBD1	-	TGTGCCAGCAGTCGCACAGGGGGGAGTGAAAAACTGTTTTTT	CASSRTGGSEKLFF
TRBV27	TRBJ1-1	-	-	TGTGCCAGCAGTTCCGAGGGGGTGTCCCCCACTGAAGCTTTCTTT	CASSSEGVSPTEAFF
TRBV24-1	TRBJ2-7	TRBD1	-	TGTGCCACCAGTGATCACACAGGGGGCTACGAGCAGTACTTC	CATSDHTGGYEQYF
TRBV10-3	TRBJ2-1	-	-	TGTGCCATCAGACAGGACAGCTACAATGAGCAGTTCTTC	CAIRQDSYNEQFF
TRBV5-1	TRBJ1-5	-	-	TGCGCCAGCAGCCCGGGGGACGGCGGTAATCAGCCCCAGCATTTT	CASSPGDGGNQPQHF
TRBV27	TRBJ1-2	-	-	TGTGCCAGCAGCCAGGGAAACTATGGCTACACCTTC	CASSQGNYGYTF
TRBV30	TRBJ2-3	TRBD1	-	TGTGCCTGGGCCGGGACAGGGAGAGATACGCAGTATTTT	CAWAGTGRDTQYF
TRBV6-5	TRBJ2-5	-	-	TGTGCCAGCACCGGCCGGGGGTACCAAGAGACCCAGTACTTC	CASTGRGYQETQYF
TRBV5-4	TRBJ1-1	-	-	TGTGCCAGCAGCTTGGATCGGGAAACTGAAGCTTTCTTT	CASSLDRETEAFF
TRBV7-2	TRBJ2-1	TRBD2	-	TGTGCCAGCAGCCCCGGACTAGCGTACAATGAGCAGTTCTTC	CASSPGLAYNEQFF
TRBV9	TRBJ2-6	-	-	TGTGCCAGCAGCGACCCACTAGGAGCCAACGTCCTGACTTTC	CASSDPLGANVLTF
TRBV6-6	TRBJ1-4	TRBD1	-	TGTGCCAGCAGTTACCGGACAGGGGATGAAAAACTGTTTTTT	CASSYRTGDEKLFF
TRBV15	TRBJ1-1	TRBD1	-	TGTGCCACCAGCACCGGACAGGGGGTTGTGAACACTGAAGCTTTCTTT	CATSTGQGVVNTEAFF